The 22 T cell receptor beta chains given below trace back to one sample, sequenced in a study of cytomegalovirus exposure and HLA in healthy donors. PCR involved 60 Vbeta and 13 Jbeta primers. Produced via immunoSEQ multiplex PCR; TCRdb's table is partial and in-frame only. The profile shows 150,000 to 200,000 clones, 65% to 80% of them singletons. The sample was PBMCs. These receptors all come from a middle-aged woman in good health and CMV-seropositive.

This chain joins TRBV11-2 and TRBJ1-4, with TRBD1 as a possible D gene (5 bases). The V and J ends lost 3 bases and 6 bases respectively, with 11 bases between them. This CDR3 spans 14 amino acids. Germline CDR1 is SGHAT and CDR2 is FQNNGV. The CDR3 sequence: CASSFSGGDEKLFF. CDR3 DNA sequence: TGTGCCAGCAGCTTCTCGGGGGGAGATGAAAAACTGTTTTTT.

CDR3 coding DNA: TGTGCCAGTAGTCGACAGGGGGACACTGAAGCTTTCTTT. It yields the protein CASSRQGDTEAFF. V usage is TRBV19 and J usage is TRBJ1-1; 9 positions match TRBD1. Per germline, CDR1 LNHDA and CDR2 SQIVND (reference sequence). This CDR3 region has 13 residues. The junction had 1 base not matched to a gene; V was cut back by 5 bases and J by 3 bases.

For the CDR3, the DNA is TGTGCCAGTAGCCGAGGGGCAGGGAGGACTGAAGCTTTCTTT. It yields the protein CASSRGAGRTEAFF. J is TRBJ1-1 and V is TRBV19; D might be TRBD1 (5 bases). CDR1 and CDR2 (germline): LNHDA, SQIVND (reference sequence). Trimming took off 6 bases at V and 5 bases at J, with 16 bases between the two ends. CDR3 length equals 14 residues.

The rearrangement links TRBV6-6 to TRBJ1-5, with 11 bases matching TRBD1. Trimming took 4 bases from V and 6 from J; bases not matched to a gene: 5. Germline V gives CDR1 MNHNY, CDR2 SVGAGI (reference sequence). The CDR3 totals 15 residues. The CDR3 DNA is TGTGCCAGCAGTTGGGGACAGGGGGGTTCTCAGCCCCAGCATTTT. Its translation is CASSWGQGGSQPQHF.

The rearrangement links TRBV4-3 to TRBJ2-7; weak D call: TRBD1 (5 bases). There are 16 residues in the CDR3. Germline-derived CDR1 and CDR2 are LGHNA and YSLEER. Trimming left V 0 bases short and J 0 bases short, with 12 bases between. Written as DNA, the CDR3 is TGCGCCAGCAGCCAAGAGGGGCGCGGTCCCTCCTACGAGCAGTACTTC. Its protein is CASSQEGRGPSYEQYF.

The chain carries TRBV28 and TRBJ2-7; TRBD2 might be the D (7 bases). This CDR3 is built from 15 residues. V lost 6 bases, J lost 3 bases, and 18 bases lay in between. In germline, CDR1 is MDHEN, CDR2 SYDVKM. CDR3 sequence: CASRGPGGPYYEQYF. DNA for the CDR3: TGTGCCAGCAGGGGCCCCGGGGGGCCCTACTACGAGCAGTACTTC. Combining the CDR3 with reference TRBV28 and TRBJ2-7 gives the whole variable domain DVKVTQSSRYLVKRTGEKVFLECVQDMDHENMFWYRQDPGLGLRLIYFSYDVKMKEKGDIPEGYSVSREKKERFSLILESASTNQTSMYLCASRGPGGPYYEQYFGPGTRLTVT.

The chain uses TRBV2 and TRBJ2-1, with 9 bases lining up with TRBD2. Germline CDR1 SNHLY, CDR2 FYNNEI. Losses at the gene ends were 7 bases for V and 8 bases for J; bases not matched to a gene: 21. The CDR3 loop spans 18 amino acids. Here the CDR3 DNA reads TGTGCCAGCAAGGAAGGGGCGGGTAGCGGGGGCCCGGGTTATGAGCAGTTCTTC. This codes for CASKEGAGSGGPGYEQFF.

A word on this clone: The junction and the germline gene differ at one end; a read error may be behind it. CDR3 loop: CSVEEQGDWAKNSQYF. CDR3 nucleotide sequence: TGCAGCGTTGAAGAACAGGGGGATTGGGCCAAAAACAGTCAGTACTTC. V gene TRBV29-1 combines with J gene TRBJ2-4, with 8 bases matching TRBD1. Germline V gene data show CDR1 as SQVTM and CDR2 as ANQGSEA. This CDR3 comprises 16 residues.

The V call is TRBV5-1, the J call TRBJ1-2, with 9 bases fitting TRBD1. The CDR3 is made up of 14 amino acids. Germline V gene data show CDR1 as SGHRS and CDR2 as YFSETQ. Trimming removed 1 base from V and 6 bases from J; junction bases left unmatched: 4. This CDR3 reads CASSLRDRADGYTF. The CDR3 DNA sequence: TGCGCCAGCAGCTTGAGGGACAGGGCAGATGGCTACACCTTC.

CDR3 protein: CASSLEMNTEAFF. DNA for the CDR3: TGCGCCAGCAGCTTAGAGATGAACACTGAAGCTTTCTTT. The chain links TRBV5-1 to TRBJ1-1; D unclear. The CDR3 contains 13 residues. Looked up from germline, CDR1 is SGHRS and CDR2 is YFSETQ. V was clipped by 2 bases and J by 0 bases, with 5 bases between them. The entire variable domain, with the rest obtained from reference TRBV5-1 and TRBJ1-1, is as follows: KAGVTQTPRYLIKTRGQQVTLSCSPISGHRSVSWYQQTPGQGLQFLFEYFSETQRNKGNFPGRFSGRQFSNSRSEMNVSTLELGDSALYLCASSLEMNTEAFFGQGTRLTVV.

The rearrangement uses TRBV7-2 and TRBJ2-6, with a weak D call TRBD2 (6 bases). V was trimmed by 1 base and J by 2 bases, leaving 12 bases between them. Germline V gene sequence: CDR1 SGHTA, CDR2 FQGNSA. This CDR3 spans 17 amino acids. CDR3 coding DNA: TGTGCCAGCAGCTTAGTGCCCGGGGGACCTGGGGCCAACGTCCTGACTTTC. Protein product: CASSLVPGGPGANVLTF.

This sequence joins TRBV5-1 and TRBJ2-1; D unclear. Trimming left V 0 bases short and J 3 bases short, with 4 bases between. The germline V gene encodes CDR1 SGHRS and CDR2 YFSETQ. The length of the CDR3 is 13 residues. The CDR3 coding sequence is TGCGCCAGCAGCTTGGCGGTCTACAATGAGCAGTTCTTC. It is translated as CASSLAVYNEQFF.

The chain recombines TRBV11-2 with TRBJ1-2, with no clear D. This CDR3 comprises 14 residues. Germline values: CDR1 SGHAT, CDR2 FQNNGV. Trimming took 5 bases from V and 9 from J, leaving 19 bases between them. CDR3 residues: CASSPPLDGHSYTF. CDR3 DNA: TGTGCCAGCAGCCCCCCCCTAGACGGTCATAGCTACACCTTC.

The chain has TRBV30 and TRBJ2-3; D perhaps matches TRBD1 (5 bases). V lost 2 bases and J 3 bases, leaving 15 bases between the germline ends. This CDR3 comprises 15 residues. Per the germline V gene, CDR1 is GTSNPN and CDR2 is SVGIG (reference sequence). The chain's CDR3 is CAWSQGISLTDTQYF. CDR3 nucleotide sequence: TGTGCCTGGAGTCAGGGAATATCTCTTACAGATACGCAGTATTTT.

This clone was observed a single time. This chain joins TRBV7-2 and TRBJ1-2; D remains unclear. V was pared by 1 base and J by 2 bases, with 8 bases between. Germline loops: CDR1 SGHTA, CDR2 FQGNSA. The CDR3 is 14 residues long. For the CDR3, the DNA is TGTGCCAGCAGCTTAGTGGGAGCCAACTATGGCTACACCTTC. It translates to CASSLVGANYGYTF.

V and J are TRBV5-1 and TRBJ2-7; D is possibly TRBD1 (5 bases). Trimming pared 4 bases from V and 0 bases from J, leaving 11 bases between. Germline V gives CDR1 SGHRS, CDR2 YFSETQ. The CDR3 runs to 14 residues. The chain's CDR3 is CASSLDSLSYEQYF. The CDR3 DNA is TGCGCCAGCAGCCTAGACAGTCTCTCCTACGAGCAGTACTTC.

The chain uses TRBV30 and TRBJ1-2; 10 nucleotides agree with TRBD1. V lost 4 bases and J lost 8; bases outside the gene matches: 10. There are 14 residues in the CDR3. The germline V gene has CDR1 GTSNPN and CDR2 SVGIG (reference sequence). In DNA, the CDR3 is TGTGCCTGGACCCGGGACAGGGGAAGATGGGGCTACACCTTC. Its protein is CAWTRDRGRWGYTF.

J is TRBJ2-3 and V is TRBV6-1; 9 bases are a match to TRBD1. The J segment lost 5 bases and the V segment lost 4 bases, leaving 10 bases of the junction unmatched. CDR1 MNHNS and CDR2 SASEGT come from the germline V gene. The CDR3 runs to 16 residues. In DNA form, the CDR3 reads TGTGCCAGCAGTGTCCCCGTAGGGACAGGGCGAGATACGCAGTATTTT. Its protein is CASSVPVGTGRDTQYF.

This clone was recorded a few times. The genes are TRBV6-1 and TRBJ1-6; perhaps TRBD1 as D (6 bases). The CDR3 length is 13 residues. Per germline, CDR1 MNHNS and CDR2 SASEGT. Trimming removed 5 bases from V and 7 bases from J, with 9 bases in between. The CDR3 region has the DNA TGTGCCAGCAGTCCACAGGGAAATTCACCCCTCCACTTT. It codes for CASSPQGNSPLHF.

The chain combines TRBV7-2 with TRBJ1-2; D ambiguous. Looked up from germline, CDR1 is SGHTA and CDR2 is FQGNSA. Trimming left V 2 bases short and J 5 bases short, with 6 bases between. There are 12 residues in the CDR3. The CDR3 DNA reads as TGTGCCAGCAGCTTACAGGATTATGGCTACACCTTC. Protein: CASSLQDYGYTF.

This clone appeared a single time. A junction end diverges from the germline sequence, so it may reflect a read error. This chain connects TRBV27 to TRBJ2-1, with D perhaps matching TRBD1 (6 bases). The length of the CDR3 is 11 residues. CDR1 is MNHEY and CDR2 is SMNVEV in the germline V gene (reference sequence). CDR3 bases: TGTGCCAGCAGTTTGGGGGCCCAGGAGATCTTC. Translated: CASSLGAQEIF.

This clone was detected only a few times. The chain recombines TRBV11-2 with TRBJ2-2; TRBD1 is a possible D gene (6 bases). The V gene lost 0 bases and the J gene lost 2 bases, with 10 bases spanning the gap. CDR3 length equals 16 residues. Germline assignment: CDR1 SGHAT and CDR2 FQNNGV. The CDR3 loop is CASSLEAGTNTGELFF. The CDR3 nucleotides are TGTGCCAGCAGCTTAGAGGCAGGGACAAACACCGGGGAGCTGTTTTTT.